This TCR beta chain appears in the sequencing data of a study of blood T cells in healthy people across ages. Together with a sample-barcoded 5' primer, a J-beta primer mix was included in a second PCR lasting roughly 7 to 11 cycles. From the 5' RACE reads, TCRdb called clonotypes with MiXCR, one entry per CDR3 protein. The repertoire holds 700,000 to 800,000 distinct CDR3 sequences, roughly 44% seen once, with under 25% in the top ten. Overall study findings and caveats: Observed TCR beta diversity per million T cells went down as age went up. This fall followed a roughly linear course with age.

Caucasian individuals from Russia who were healthy and aged about 6 to 90 acted as donors. Researchers report isolating at least 7 million PBMCs per sample. Remarks on this clonotype: The antigen remains undetermined.

This CDR3 contains 13 residues. Germline V CDR1 and CDR2: MNHNS, SASEGT. V dropped 4 bases and J dropped 3 bases, with 9 bases sitting between them. V is TRBV6-1 and J is TRBJ2-5, with unresolved D. Material for sequencing was blood. The receptor was derived from an older woman in good health. The CDR3 loop reads CASSVAREETQYF. The CDR3 DNA is TGTGCCAGCAGTGTGGCCCGAGAAGAGACCCAGTACTTC.